Sequencing of this TCR beta chain was carried out in a study of blood T cell repertoires in COVID-19 (dated by TCRdb to 2018 to 2021). Some background on the complete study: Samples covering the acute and convalescent phases of COVID-19 were provided by collaborators in the United States, Italy and Spain. The material from the prospective study consisted of cDNA or gDNA derived from T cells, B-cell-depleted T cells, or PBMCs. Subjects who had been exposed to COVID-19, were actively infected with it, or had recovered from it provided the deeply sampled blood TCRbeta repertoires that made up the dataset. The repertoires were made available in a free public database intended to serve as a resource for research on the immune response to SARS-CoV-2. The samples were drawn from the first 160 participants of the ongoing ImmuneRACE study and from more than 1,000 subjects provided by 6 global collaborators. Nearly every sample came with metadata listing a de-identified subject ID, COVID-19 status, age in years and sex. Where HLA class I and class II types were available, the types were taken from metadata supplied by the sample provider, not from assay-based typing. Overall results and qualifications from the work: The quantity of clinical and demographic metadata differed by source and by participant and was supplied without curation.

Participants in the prospective study were aged 18 to 89 years, lived in some 24 United States geographic areas, and enrolled through a virtual design. Cohort assignment in the prospective study relied on participant-reported clinical history from a screening survey and a study questionnaire. Mobile phlebotomists in the prospective study collected whole blood, serum and a nasopharyngeal or oropharyngeal swab from every participant. Over a roughly 2-month period, participants in the prospective study had the option of providing additional blood draws and questionnaires. Before DNA extraction, blood samples from the prospective study were shipped at room temperature or frozen. With regard to this clone: Which antigen it targets is not known. Base-call qualities are not available, and no considerably larger clone is one nucleotide away.

CDR1 is given as MDHEN and CDR2 as SYDVKM, both from the germline V gene. Measured from the cysteine to the phenylalanine, the CDR3 is 15 residues long. Of the read, only the CDR3 DNA is kept; its 45 bases are in frame from base 1. Trimming accounts for 3 bases at V and 6 bases at J, while the number of junction bases matched to no gene is 4. TCRbeta CDR3 regions were amplified from genomic DNA by means of the immunoSEQ Assay, a bias-controlled multiplex PCR. The authors' pipeline ran thus. Nucleated cell counts per sample were estimated from amplification of reference gene primers within the assay. To quantify the absolute abundance of each unique TCRbeta CDR3 rearrangement, sequence reads were collapsed and filtered. For each sample, productive Simpson clonality was calculated as the square root of Simpson's diversity index across productive rearrangements. Held by TCRdb, this immuneACCESS table contains in-frame sequences only and omits some clones. Under half of the omission traces to an unresolved V gene where checked; the cause of the rest is unknown. V and J calls and clone size are as listed in that table; D and trimming were resolved from the DNA. In this sample the table shows about 280,000 clones, 75% to 90% of which occur a single time. The top ten constitute approximately 4% of the sample.

The chain is assembled from TRBV28 and TRBJ2-7, with 14 middle bases fitting TRBD2. The sample comprised PBMCs or T cells enriched from blood (not recorded which). This sequence was found in a woman younger than 45 with acute COVID-19. The CDR3 protein is CASSLGLAGDPEQYF. The nucleotide sequence reads TGTGCCAGCAGTTTGGGACTAGCGGGAGACCCCGAGCAGTACTTC.